The 6 T cell receptor beta chains given below trace back to one sample, sequenced in a study of T cells in tuberculosis. The data were produced by immunoSEQ multiplex PCR, yet TCRdb's version contains in-frame clones alone and is incomplete. The data hold tens of thousands of clones, with 95% observed a single time. Sequencing was performed on PBMCs. All receptors come from a donor aged 10 to 29 with latent tuberculosis or without tuberculosis infection.

V usage is TRBV9 and J usage is TRBJ2-5, with D hard to call. The CDR3 is 14 residues long. CDR1 SGDLS and CDR2 YYNGEE come from the germline V gene. The V end lost 0 bases, the J end lost 0 bases, and 6 bases lay between the germline ends. For the CDR3, the DNA is TGTGCCAGCAGCGTAGAAGCCTACCAAGAGACCCAGTACTTC. Residues: CASSVEAYQETQYF.

The chain combines TRBV7-2 with TRBJ2-1; 9 positions agree with TRBD2. J was trimmed by 8 bases and V by 2 bases; bases with no gene match: 7. Per the germline V gene, CDR1 is SGHTA and CDR2 is FQGNSA. The CDR3 extends over 15 amino acids. In DNA, the CDR3 is TGTGCCAGCAGCTTAAAGCGGGGGGCCTCGGATGAGCAGTTCTTC. This encodes CASSLKRGASDEQFF.

The chain has TRBV29-1 and TRBJ2-2, with 9 nucleotides matching TRBD2. V lost 7 bases, J lost 0 bases, and 9 bases stayed unmatched. From germline, CDR1 is SQVTM and CDR2 ANQGSEA. The CDR3 totals 16 residues. The chain's CDR3 is CSGRTAGGSNTGELFF. The CDR3 DNA follows: TGCAGCGGAAGAACCGCGGGGGGGTCGAACACCGGGGAGCTGTTTTTT.

The chain is built from TRBV19 and TRBJ1-1, with D possibly being TRBD1 (6 bases). CDR3 length: 13 residues. The V end lost 6 bases, the J end lost 1 base, and 9 bases lay between the germline ends. Germline CDR1 and CDR2: LNHDA and SQIVND (reference sequence). CDR3 sequence reads: CASSETGNTEAFF. The CDR3 nucleotides read TGTGCCAGTAGCGAGACAGGGAACACTGAAGCTTTCTTT. The full variable domain, rest sourced from reference TRBV19 and TRBJ1-1, is DGGITQSPKYLFRKEGQNVTLSCEQNLNHDAMYWYRQDPGQGLRLIYYSQIVNDFQKGDIAEGYSVSREKKESFPLTVTSAQKNPTAFYLCASSETGNTEAFFGQGTRLTVV.

This sequence joins TRBV4-1 and TRBJ2-5; no clear D gene. The CDR3 contains 14 residues. The germline CDR1 and CDR2 sequences are MGHRA and YSYEKL. The V end lost 2 bases, the J end lost 4 bases, and 11 bases lay between the germline ends. This CDR3 reads CASSQPTAAETQYF. DNA for the CDR3: TGCGCCAGCAGCCAACCCACAGCAGCAGAGACCCAGTACTTC.

CDR3 sequence reads: CASSIDRLMNTGELFF. DNA for the CDR3: TGTGCCAGTAGTATAGATCGACTGATGAACACCGGGGAGCTGTTTTTT. The chain has TRBV19 and TRBJ2-2; D is undetermined. Germline CDR1 and CDR2: LNHDA and SQIVND (reference sequence). V gave up 0 bases and J gave up 1 base, with 9 bases separating them. The CDR3 runs to 16 residues.